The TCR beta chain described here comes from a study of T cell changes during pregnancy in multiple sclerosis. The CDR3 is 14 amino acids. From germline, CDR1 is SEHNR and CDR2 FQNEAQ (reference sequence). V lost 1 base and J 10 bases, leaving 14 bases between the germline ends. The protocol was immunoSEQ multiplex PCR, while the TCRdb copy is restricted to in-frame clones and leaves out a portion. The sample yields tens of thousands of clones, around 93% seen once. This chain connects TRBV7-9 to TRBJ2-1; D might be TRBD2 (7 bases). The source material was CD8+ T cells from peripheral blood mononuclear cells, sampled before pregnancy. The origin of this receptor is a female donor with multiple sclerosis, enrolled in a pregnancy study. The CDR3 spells CASSLVRGPSEQFF. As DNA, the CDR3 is TGTGCCAGCAGCTTAGTGCGGGGGCCTTCGGAGCAGTTCTTC.